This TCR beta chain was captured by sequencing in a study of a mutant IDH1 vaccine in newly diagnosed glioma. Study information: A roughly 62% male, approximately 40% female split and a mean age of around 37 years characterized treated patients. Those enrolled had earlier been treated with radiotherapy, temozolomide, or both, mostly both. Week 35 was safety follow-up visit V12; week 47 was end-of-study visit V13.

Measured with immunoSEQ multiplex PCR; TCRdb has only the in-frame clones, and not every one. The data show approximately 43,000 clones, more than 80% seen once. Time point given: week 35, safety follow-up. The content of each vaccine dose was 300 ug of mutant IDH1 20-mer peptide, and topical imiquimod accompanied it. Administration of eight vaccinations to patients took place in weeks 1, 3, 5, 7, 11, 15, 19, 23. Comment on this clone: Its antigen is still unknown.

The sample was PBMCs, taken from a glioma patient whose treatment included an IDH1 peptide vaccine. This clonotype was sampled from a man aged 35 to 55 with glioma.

The CDR3 sequence: CASSSHREGYGYTF. The CDR3 DNA reads TGTGCCAGCAGCTCACACAGGGAGGGCTATGGCTACACCTTC. The rearrangement uses TRBV11-2 and TRBJ1-2; possibly TRBD1 for D (6 bases). V shed 4 bases and J shed 4 bases, with 13 bases lying between them. CDR3 length equals 14 residues. Germline lookup yields CDR1 SGHAT and CDR2 FQNNGV.